The next 2 T cell receptor beta chains were all read from a single sample in a study of shared clonotypes between healthy human individuals (dated by TCRdb to between 2020 and 2021). Libraries were built with the immunoSEQ multiplex PCR assay. TCRdb limited this immuneACCESS table to in-frame rearrangements with V and J called. A share of clones is missing; checked studies link under half to unresolved V genes, and the rest is unexplained. A total of hundreds of thousands of clones appear in this sample, roughly 79% of them only once. 12% of the sample comes from the top ten. Sample: PBMCs. All receptors derive from a woman in her thirties or forties in good health. Some clones in this sample may be carry-over from other donors' samples.

This rearrangement joins TRBV7-9 to TRBJ2-3; D not resolved. Per germline, CDR1 SEHNR and CDR2 FQNEAQ (reference sequence). Trimming removed 2 bases from V and 2 bases from J, with 5 bases in between. The CDR3 is 13 amino acids. CDR3: CASSLHSTDTQYF. In DNA, the CDR3 is TGTGCCAGCAGCTTACACTCCACAGATACGCAGTATTTT.

The rearrangement links TRBV7-2 to TRBJ1-4; TRBD1 is a possible D gene (5 bases). In germline, CDR1 is SGHTA, CDR2 FQGNSA. This CDR3 comprises 15 residues. V lost 0 bases and J 5 bases, leaving 10 bases between the germline ends. CDR3 loop: CASSLAGRSNEKLFF. The CDR3 nucleotides read TGTGCCAGCAGCTTAGCGGGACGGAGCAATGAAAAACTGTTTTTT.